This section outlines one T cell receptor (beta chain) sequence together with its context. Its antigen is not identified. The study isolated at least 7 million PBMCs from each sample. This sample stems from a study of blood T cells in healthy people across ages. Study background: About one barcoded beta molecule per two T cells was captured by template switching. Study results and limitations: It was held that diversity estimates obtained from one million T cells represented underestimates.

The germline V gene encodes CDR1 SGHTA and CDR2 FQGNSA. With 1 base removed from V and 8 bases from J, the gap between germline ends came to 16 bases. The CDR3 spans 15 residues. A J-beta primer mix and a sample-barcoded 5' primer were used in a second PCR of roughly 7 to 12 cycles. TCRdb re-analysed the 5' RACE reads in MiXCR, keeping a single row per CDR3 protein. The sample has roughly 800,000 distinct CDR3 sequences; about 53% are singletons. The receptor comes from a man aged 80 or over in good health. Sequencing input: blood. The chain employs TRBV7-2 and TRBJ2-3; the D is unclear. The CDR3 is CASSLGVPGIGTQYF. CDR3 DNA sequence: TGTGCCAGCAGCTTAGGGGTACCAGGCATCGGTACGCAGTATTTT.